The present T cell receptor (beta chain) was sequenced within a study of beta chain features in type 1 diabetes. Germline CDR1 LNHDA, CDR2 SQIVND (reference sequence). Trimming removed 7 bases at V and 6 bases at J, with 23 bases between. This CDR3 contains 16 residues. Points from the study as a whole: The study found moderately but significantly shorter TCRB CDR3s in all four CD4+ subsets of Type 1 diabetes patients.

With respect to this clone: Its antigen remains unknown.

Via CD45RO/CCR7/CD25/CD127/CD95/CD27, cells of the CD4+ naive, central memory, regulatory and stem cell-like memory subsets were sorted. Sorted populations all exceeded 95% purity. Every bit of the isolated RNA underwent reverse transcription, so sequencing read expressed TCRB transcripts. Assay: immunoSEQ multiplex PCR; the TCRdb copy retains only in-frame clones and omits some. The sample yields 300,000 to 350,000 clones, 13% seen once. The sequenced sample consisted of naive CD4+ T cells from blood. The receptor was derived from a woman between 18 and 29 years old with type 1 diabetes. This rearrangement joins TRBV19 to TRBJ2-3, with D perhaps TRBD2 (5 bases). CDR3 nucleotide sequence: TGTGCCAGTACCGCCCTACCGGGAACGAGGGTGGATACGCAGTATTTT. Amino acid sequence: CASTALPGTRVDTQYF.